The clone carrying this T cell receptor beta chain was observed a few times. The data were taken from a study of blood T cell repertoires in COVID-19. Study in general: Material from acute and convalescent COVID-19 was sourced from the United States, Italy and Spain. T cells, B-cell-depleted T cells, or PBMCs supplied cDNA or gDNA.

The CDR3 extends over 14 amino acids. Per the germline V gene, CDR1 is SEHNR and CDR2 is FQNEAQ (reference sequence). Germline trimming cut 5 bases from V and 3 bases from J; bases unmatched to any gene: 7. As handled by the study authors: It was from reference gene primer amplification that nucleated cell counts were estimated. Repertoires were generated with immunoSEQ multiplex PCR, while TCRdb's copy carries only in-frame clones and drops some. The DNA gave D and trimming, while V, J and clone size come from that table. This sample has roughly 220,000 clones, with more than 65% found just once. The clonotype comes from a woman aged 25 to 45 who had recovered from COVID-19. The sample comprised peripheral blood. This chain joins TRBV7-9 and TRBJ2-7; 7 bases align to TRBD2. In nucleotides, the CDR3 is TGTGCCAGCAGCACCGGCGGGAGAGACTACGAGCAGTACTTC. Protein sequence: CASSTGGRDYEQYF.